This TCR beta chain came from a study of control samples from healthy donors and cancer patients (dated by TCRdb to the early 2020s). Libraries were constructed by the immunoSEQ multiplex PCR assay. TCRdb provides this immuneACCESS table in a form limited to in-frame rearrangements. Some clones are lacking; in checked studies, under half of them reflect an unresolved V gene, and why the rest are absent is not known. This sample holds roughly 190,000 clones; about 90% were observed only once. About 2% of the sample lies in the top ten. As to this clone: Its specific antigen is unknown. It has no much larger one-base neighbor in the sample; base qualities were not kept.

The germline V end is reduced by 10 bases and the J end by 3 bases; junction bases left unmatched: 15. CDR1 ENHRY and CDR2 SYGVKD are derived from the germline V gene. The CDR3 spans 17 residues, from the cysteine through the phenylalanine. CDR3 DNA is the only sequence kept; it has 51 bases, read in frame from the first base. This clonotype was sampled from a man between 25 and 39 years old in good health. Recombination connected TRBV10-3 to TRBJ2-2; TRBD2 aligns with 9 central bases. Sequenced sample: blood. The DNA is TGTGCCACCTCCGGGGGTAGCGGGGGCTTCCACACCGGGGAGCTGTTTTTT. Translated, this gives CATSGGSGGFHTGELFF.